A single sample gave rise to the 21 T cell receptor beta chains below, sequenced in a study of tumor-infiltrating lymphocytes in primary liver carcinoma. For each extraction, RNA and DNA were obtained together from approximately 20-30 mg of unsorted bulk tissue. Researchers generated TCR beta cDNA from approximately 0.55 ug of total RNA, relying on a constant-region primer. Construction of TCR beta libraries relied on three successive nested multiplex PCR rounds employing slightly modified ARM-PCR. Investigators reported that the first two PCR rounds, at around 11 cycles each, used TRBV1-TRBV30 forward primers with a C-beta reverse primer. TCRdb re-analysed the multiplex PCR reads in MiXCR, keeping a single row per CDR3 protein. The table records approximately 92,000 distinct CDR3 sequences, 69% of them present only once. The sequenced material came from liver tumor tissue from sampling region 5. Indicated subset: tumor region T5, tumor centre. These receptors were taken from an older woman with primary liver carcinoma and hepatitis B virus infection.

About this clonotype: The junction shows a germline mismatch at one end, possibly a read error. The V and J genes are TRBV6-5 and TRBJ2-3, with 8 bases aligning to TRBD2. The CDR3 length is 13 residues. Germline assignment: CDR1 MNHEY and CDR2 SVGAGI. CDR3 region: CVSRGGGPDTQYF. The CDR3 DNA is TGTGTCAGCAGAGGCGGGGGGCCTGATACGCAGTATTTT.

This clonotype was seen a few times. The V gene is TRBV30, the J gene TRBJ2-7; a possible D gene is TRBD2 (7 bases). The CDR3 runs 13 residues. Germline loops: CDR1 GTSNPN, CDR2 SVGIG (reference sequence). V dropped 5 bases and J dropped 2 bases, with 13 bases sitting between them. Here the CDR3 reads CAWDKGGPYEQYF. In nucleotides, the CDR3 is TGTGCCTGGGATAAGGGGGGGCCCTACGAGCAGTACTTC.

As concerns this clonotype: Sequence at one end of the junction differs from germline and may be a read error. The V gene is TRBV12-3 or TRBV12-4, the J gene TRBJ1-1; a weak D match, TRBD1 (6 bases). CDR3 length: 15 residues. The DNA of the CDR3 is TGTGCTAGCAGTTGGGCAGGGGCTAGGGACACTGAAGCTTTCTTT. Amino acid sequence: CASSWAGARDTEAFF.

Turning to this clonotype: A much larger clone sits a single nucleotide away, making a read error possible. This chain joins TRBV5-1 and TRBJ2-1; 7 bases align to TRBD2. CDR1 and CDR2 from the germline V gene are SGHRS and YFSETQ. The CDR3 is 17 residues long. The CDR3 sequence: CASSPGSPAGLYNERVF. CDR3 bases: TGCGCCAGCAGCCCCGGAAGTCCAGCGGGACTCTACAATGAGCGGGTCTTC.

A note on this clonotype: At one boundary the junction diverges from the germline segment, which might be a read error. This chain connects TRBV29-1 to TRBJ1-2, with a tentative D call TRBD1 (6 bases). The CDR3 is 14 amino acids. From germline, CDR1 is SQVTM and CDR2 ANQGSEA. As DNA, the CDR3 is TGTAGCGTTGGGGGGGGACAAAAGGACTATAGCTACACCTTC. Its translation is CSVGGGQKDYSYTF.

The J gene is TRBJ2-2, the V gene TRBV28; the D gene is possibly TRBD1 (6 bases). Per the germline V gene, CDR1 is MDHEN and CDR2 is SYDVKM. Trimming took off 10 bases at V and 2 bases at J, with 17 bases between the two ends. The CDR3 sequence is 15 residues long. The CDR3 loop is CAIRRTERNTGELFF. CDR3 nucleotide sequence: TGTGCCATCAGGCGGACAGAGAGAAACACCGGGGAGCTGTTTTTT.

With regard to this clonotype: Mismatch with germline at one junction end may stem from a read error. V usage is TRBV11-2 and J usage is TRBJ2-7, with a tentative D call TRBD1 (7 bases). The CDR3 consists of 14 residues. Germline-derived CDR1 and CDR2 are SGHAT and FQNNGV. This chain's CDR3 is CPSSLGAGGYEQYF. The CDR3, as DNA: TGTCCCAGCAGCTTGGGGGCAGGGGGGTACGAGCAATACTTC.

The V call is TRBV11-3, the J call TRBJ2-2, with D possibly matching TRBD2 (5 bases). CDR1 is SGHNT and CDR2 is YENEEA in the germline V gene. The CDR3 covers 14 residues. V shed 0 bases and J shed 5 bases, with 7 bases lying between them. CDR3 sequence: CASSLDRGTGELFF. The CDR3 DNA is TGTGCCAGCAGCTTAGACCGAGGGACCGGGGAGCTGTTTTTT.

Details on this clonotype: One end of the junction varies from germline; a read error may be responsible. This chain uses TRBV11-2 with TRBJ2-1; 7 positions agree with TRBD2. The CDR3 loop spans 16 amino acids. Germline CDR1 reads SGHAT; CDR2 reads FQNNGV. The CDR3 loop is CASSRGRGSSYNEQLF. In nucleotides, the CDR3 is TGTGCCAGCAGCCGCGGGAGAGGCAGCTCCTACAATGAGCAGCTCTTC.

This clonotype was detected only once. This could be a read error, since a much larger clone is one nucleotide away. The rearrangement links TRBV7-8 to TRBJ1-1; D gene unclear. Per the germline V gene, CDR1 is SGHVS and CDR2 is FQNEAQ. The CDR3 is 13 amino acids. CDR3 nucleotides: TGTGCCAGCCAACCCGTAAGAAACACTGAAGCTTTGTTT. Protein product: CASQPVRNTEALF.

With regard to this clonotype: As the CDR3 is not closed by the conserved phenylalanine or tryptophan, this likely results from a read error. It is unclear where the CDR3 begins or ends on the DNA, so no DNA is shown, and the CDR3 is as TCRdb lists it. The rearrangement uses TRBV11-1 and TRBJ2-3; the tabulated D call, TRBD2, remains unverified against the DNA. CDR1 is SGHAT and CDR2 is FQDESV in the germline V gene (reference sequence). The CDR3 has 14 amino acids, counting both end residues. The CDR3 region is CGSSLRQRVGESHL.

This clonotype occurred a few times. The chain's CDR3 is CASVPNIRDNYEQYF. In nucleotides, the CDR3 is TGTGCCAGCGTGCCAAACATTCGGGACAACTACGAGCAGTACTTC. This chain links TRBV11-2 with TRBJ2-7; possibly TRBD1 for D (6 bases). Trimming cost V 8 bases and J 3 bases, with 20 bases left between them. The germline V gene encodes CDR1 SGHAT and CDR2 FQNNGV. The CDR3 is made up of 15 amino acids.

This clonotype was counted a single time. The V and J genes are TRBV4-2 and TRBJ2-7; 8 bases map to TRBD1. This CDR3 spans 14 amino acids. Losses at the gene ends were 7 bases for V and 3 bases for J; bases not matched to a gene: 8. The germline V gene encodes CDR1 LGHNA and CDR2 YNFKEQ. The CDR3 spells CASNHGQGDYEQYF. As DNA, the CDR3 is TGTGCCAGCAACCATGGACAGGGAGACTACGAGCAGTACTTC.

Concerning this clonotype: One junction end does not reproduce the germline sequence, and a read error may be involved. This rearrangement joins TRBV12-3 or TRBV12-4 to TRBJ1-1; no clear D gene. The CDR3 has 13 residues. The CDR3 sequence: CVSSFSANTEAFF. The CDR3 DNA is TGTGTCAGCAGTTTTTCAGCGAACACTGAAGCCTTCTTT.

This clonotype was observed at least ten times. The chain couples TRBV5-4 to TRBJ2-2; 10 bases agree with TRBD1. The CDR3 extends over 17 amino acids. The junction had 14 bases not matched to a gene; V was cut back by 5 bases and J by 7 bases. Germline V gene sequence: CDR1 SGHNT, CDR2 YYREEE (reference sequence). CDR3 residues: CASSSTGTGDSGGELFF. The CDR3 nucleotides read TGTGCCAGCAGTTCCACCGGGACAGGGGACTCGGGCGGGGAGCTGTTTTTT.

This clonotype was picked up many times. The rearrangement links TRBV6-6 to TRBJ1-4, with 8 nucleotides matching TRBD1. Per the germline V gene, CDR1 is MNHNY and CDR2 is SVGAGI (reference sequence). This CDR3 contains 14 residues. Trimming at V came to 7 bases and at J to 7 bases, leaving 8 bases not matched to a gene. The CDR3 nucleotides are TGTGCCAGCATGGCACAGGGGGGGGGTGAAAAACTGTTTTTT. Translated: CASMAQGGGEKLFF.

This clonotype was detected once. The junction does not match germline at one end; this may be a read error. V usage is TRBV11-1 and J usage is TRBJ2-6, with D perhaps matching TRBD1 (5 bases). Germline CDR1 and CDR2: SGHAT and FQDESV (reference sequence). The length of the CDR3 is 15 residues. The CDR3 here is CACSSQGSGANVLTF. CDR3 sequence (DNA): TGTGCCTGCAGCTCGCAGGGCTCTGGGGCCAACGTCCTGACTTTC.

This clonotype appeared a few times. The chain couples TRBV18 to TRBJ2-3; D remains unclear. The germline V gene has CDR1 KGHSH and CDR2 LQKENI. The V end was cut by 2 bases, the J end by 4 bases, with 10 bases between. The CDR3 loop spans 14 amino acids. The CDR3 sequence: CASSPGKGSDTQYF. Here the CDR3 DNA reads TGTGCCAGCTCACCAGGGAAGGGCTCAGATACGCAGTATTTT.

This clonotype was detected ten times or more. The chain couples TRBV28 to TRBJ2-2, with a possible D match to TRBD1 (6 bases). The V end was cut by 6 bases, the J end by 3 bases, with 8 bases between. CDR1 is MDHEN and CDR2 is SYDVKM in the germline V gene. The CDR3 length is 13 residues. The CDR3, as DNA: TGTGCCAGCAGGGACAGTTACACCGGGGAGCTGTTTTTT. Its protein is CASRDSYTGELFF.

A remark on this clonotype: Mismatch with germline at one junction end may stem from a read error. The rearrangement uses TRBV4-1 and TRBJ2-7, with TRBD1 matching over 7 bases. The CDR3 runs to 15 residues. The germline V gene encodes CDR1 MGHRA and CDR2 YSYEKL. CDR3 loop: CVSSQGGQQYYEQYF. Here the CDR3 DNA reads TGCGTCAGCAGCCAAGGGGGACAGCAGTACTACGAGCAGTACTTC.

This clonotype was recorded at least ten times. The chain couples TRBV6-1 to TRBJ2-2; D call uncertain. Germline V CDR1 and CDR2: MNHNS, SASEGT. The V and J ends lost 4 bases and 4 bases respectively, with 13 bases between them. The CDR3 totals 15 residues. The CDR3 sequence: CASSVRAGGTGELFF. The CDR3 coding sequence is TGTGCCAGCAGTGTTAGAGCCGGTGGCACCGGGGAGCTGTTTTTT.